Presented here are 22 T cell receptor beta chains from one specimen sequenced in a study of shared clonotypes between healthy human individuals. Repertoires were generated with immunoSEQ multiplex PCR, while TCRdb's copy carries only in-frame clones and drops some. The sample lists about 470,000 clones, about four fifths occurring once. Sequencing was performed on PBMCs. Source of these receptors: a woman aged 40 to 50 in good health. Some clones in this sample may be carry-over from other donors' samples.

The chain has TRBV11-2 and TRBJ2-7; D ambiguous. Germline V gene lookup returns CDR1 SGHAT and CDR2 FQNNGV. This CDR3 has 12 residues. V lost 5 bases, J lost 4 bases, and 9 bases lay in between. CDR3 amino acids: CASSTNPYEQYF. As DNA, the CDR3 is TGTGCCAGCAGCACCAACCCATACGAGCAGTACTTC. Drawing the rest from reference TRBV11-2 and TRBJ2-7, the complete variable domain is EAGVAQSPRYKIIEKRQSVAFWCNPISGHATLYWYQQILGQGPKLLIQFQNNGVVDDSQLPKDRFSAERLKGVDSTLKIQPAKLEDSAVYLCASSTNPYEQYFGPGTRLTVT.

The chain employs TRBV6-6 and TRBJ2-7; 13 nucleotides align to TRBD2. The V and J ends lost 6 bases and 7 bases, in that order; junction bases with no gene match: 3. The germline V gene has CDR1 MNHNY and CDR2 SVGAGI (reference sequence). The CDR3 is made up of 13 amino acids. This CDR3 reads CASSQGLAGEQYF. The CDR3 DNA reads TGTGCCAGCAGCCAGGGACTAGCGGGAGAGCAGTACTTC.

This clone was seen only once. The rearrangement uses TRBV19 and TRBJ1-5; D call uncertain. CDR3 length equals 16 residues. V was cut by 5 bases and J by 1 base, with 15 bases left in between. Germline V gene data show CDR1 as LNHDA and CDR2 as SQIVND (reference sequence). CDR3 in DNA: TGTGCCAGTAGTCCCTACAGTACGGGCAGCAATCAGCCCCAGCATTTT. Translating it yields CASSPYSTGSNQPQHF.

The chain uses TRBV5-4 and TRBJ2-5; 7 positions agree with TRBD2. Germline CDR1 SGHNT, CDR2 YYREEE (reference sequence). The J segment lost 0 bases and the V segment lost 3 bases, leaving 8 bases of the junction unmatched. This CDR3 contains 16 residues. The CDR3 coding sequence is TGTGCCAGCAGCTGGCGTGGCGGGAGTAACCAAGAGACCCAGTACTTC. Translated: CASSWRGGSNQETQYF.

This rearrangement joins TRBV6-6 to TRBJ2-7, with D perhaps TRBD1 or TRBD2 (5 bases each). The CDR3 loop spans 16 amino acids. The germline CDR1 and CDR2 sequences are MNHNY and SVGAGI (reference sequence). Trimming took off 2 bases at V and 7 bases at J, with 21 bases between the two ends. The CDR3 loop reads CASSYTGPSPSGEQYF. In DNA form, the CDR3 reads TGTGCCAGCAGTTACACGGGGCCCTCCCCCTCGGGGGAGCAGTACTTC.

This chain links TRBV18 with TRBJ2-3, with unresolved D. This CDR3 has 13 residues. Germline V lookup: CDR1 KGHSH, CDR2 LQKENI. V lost 3 bases and J 4 bases, leaving 8 bases between the germline ends. This CDR3 is CASSPLMADTQYF. Here the CDR3 DNA reads TGTGCCAGCTCACCTCTCATGGCAGATACGCAGTATTTT.

The chain couples TRBV6-5 to TRBJ2-3; a possible D gene is TRBD1 (6 bases). Looked up from germline, CDR1 is MNHEY and CDR2 is SVGAGI. This CDR3 is 15 amino acids long. With 5 bases removed from V and 5 bases from J, the gap between germline ends came to 17 bases. The CDR3, as DNA: TGTGCCAGCAGTCCATCGGCCAGGGGAGTAGATACGCAGTATTTT. Its translation: CASSPSARGVDTQYF.

This rearrangement joins TRBV20-1 to TRBJ2-7, with D unresolved. The CDR3 is 11 amino acids. Germline CDR1 is DFQATT and CDR2 is SNEGSKA (reference sequence). CDR3 sequence reads: CSKASSYEQYF. CDR3 nucleotide sequence: TGCAGCAAGGCGAGCTCCTACGAGCAGTACTTC.

The chain is built from TRBV9 and TRBJ1-4; no clear D. The V end lost 4 bases, the J end lost 5 bases, and 6 bases lay between the germline ends. Germline assignment: CDR1 SGDLS and CDR2 YYNGEE. This CDR3 is 12 amino acids long. CDR3 in amino acids: CASSRVNEKLFF. DNA of the CDR3: TGTGCCAGCAGCCGGGTAAATGAAAAACTGTTTTTT.

The chain is built from TRBV25-1 and TRBJ1-5; TRBD1 agrees at 10 bases. After removal of 5 bases from V and 2 bases from J, the junction contained 12 bases not matched to a gene. CDR1 MGHDK and CDR2 SYGVNS come from the germline V gene. There are 18 residues in the CDR3. The chain's CDR3 is CASSSGTGAAWGNQPQHF. In DNA, the CDR3 is TGTGCCAGCAGTTCCGGGACAGGGGCCGCCTGGGGCAATCAGCCCCAGCATTTT.

The sample holds a few counts of this clone. The gene calls are TRBV7-8 and TRBJ2-2, with 8 nucleotides matching TRBD1. Germline V gene sequence: CDR1 SGHVS, CDR2 FQNEAQ. The length of the CDR3 is 13 residues. With V trimmed by 5 bases and J by 6 bases, 2 bases remained unmatched. In DNA, the CDR3 is TGTGCCAGCAGCCTACAGGGGGCCGGGGAGCTGTTTTTT. Its translation: CASSLQGAGELFF. Using reference TRBV7-8 and TRBJ2-2 for the parts outside the CDR3, the full variable domain is GAGVSQSPRYKVAKRGQDVALRCDPISGHVSLFWYQQALGQGPEFLTYFQNEAQLDKSGLPSDRFFAERPEGSVSTLKIQRTQQEDSAVYLCASSLQGAGELFFGEGSRLTVL.

J is TRBJ2-5 and V is TRBV5-4; the D is unclear. Germline lookup yields CDR1 SGHNT and CDR2 YYREEE (reference sequence). V was shortened by 2 bases and J by 1 base, with 12 bases between the two germline ends. The CDR3 consists of 15 residues. CDR3 in amino acids: CASSFLSAAQETQYF. Written as DNA, the CDR3 is TGTGCCAGCAGCTTCCTATCCGCAGCCCAAGAGACCCAGTACTTC.

The chain employs TRBV6-6 and TRBJ2-7; D may match TRBD1 or TRBD2 (5 bases each). The J call is in doubt because the DNA end fits TRBJ2-5 better. The CDR3 covers 15 residues. CDR1 is MNHNY, CDR2 SVGAGI, per germline (reference sequence). CDR3 region: CASTPSGTQGETQYF. For the CDR3, the DNA is TGTGCCAGCACCCCTTCCGGGACCCAGGGCGAGACCCAGTACTTC.

The chain couples TRBV4-1 to TRBJ2-1; 8 bases agree with TRBD2. From germline, CDR1 is MGHRA and CDR2 YSYEKL. V shed 6 bases, J shed 9 bases, and the junction held 13 bases outside the gene matches. CDR3 size: 15 residues. The CDR3 region has the DNA TGCGCCAGCAGACAGACCGGGACTAGGTTGACTGAGCAGTTCTTC. This codes for CASRQTGTRLTEQFF.

The chain carries TRBV21-1 and TRBJ2-7; the table gives TRBD2 as D, unverified against the DNA. TRBV21-1 corresponds to a pseudogene. This CDR3 has 23 amino acids. CDR3 amino acids: CASSKVLAVCWIISGRPSYEQYF. The CDR3 DNA sequence: TGTGCCAGCAGCAAAGTACTCGCGGTATGTTGGATTATTAGCGGGAGGCCCTCCTACGAGCAGTACTTC.

This chain uses TRBV5-4 with TRBJ2-1; either TRBD1 or TRBD2 may fit D (5 bases each). The CDR3 spans 15 residues. Germline assignment: CDR1 SGHNT and CDR2 YYREEE (reference sequence). Trimming stripped 5 bases from V and 6 bases from J, with 18 bases between. As DNA, the CDR3 is TGTGCCAGCAGTCGGGACCCACTCCCGGCCAATGAGCAGTTCTTC. Encoded protein: CASSRDPLPANEQFF.

V usage is TRBV7-2 and J usage is TRBJ2-1; D not resolved. Germline V gene lookup returns CDR1 SGHTA and CDR2 FQGNSA. CDR3 length: 12 residues. V shed 1 base and J shed 10 bases, with 8 bases lying between them. This CDR3 is CASSLGAYEQFF. CDR3 bases: TGTGCCAGCAGCTTAGGAGCGTACGAGCAGTTCTTC.

The gene calls are TRBV28 and TRBJ2-7; D is uncertain. CDR3 length equals 11 residues. V gave up 6 bases and J gave up 4 bases, with 7 bases separating them. Germline values: CDR1 MDHEN, CDR2 SYDVKM. DNA for the CDR3: TGTGCCAGCAGCTCCTTTTACGAGCAGTACTTC. Its protein is CASSSFYEQYF.

This clone was seen a handful of times. This rearrangement joins TRBV7-6 to TRBJ1-1, with no clear D. V was clipped by 2 bases and J by 4 bases, with 11 bases between them. The CDR3 is 14 residues long. CDR1 is SGHVS and CDR2 is FNYEAQ in the germline V gene. The CDR3 DNA reads as TGTGCCAGCAGCTTAAGTTCCGTGACCACTGAAGCTTTCTTT. Its translation is CASSLSSVTTEAFF.

The chain links TRBV27 to TRBJ1-1, with 10 bases fitting TRBD1. The V segment lost 5 bases and the J segment 4 bases; nucleotides outside the gene matches: 4. Per germline, CDR1 MNHEY and CDR2 SMNVEV (reference sequence). CDR3 length equals 14 residues. The CDR3 DNA reads as TGTGCCAGCAGTCCGGGACAGGGGAGCACTGAAGCTTTCTTT. Translating it yields CASSPGQGSTEAFF.

CDR3 region: CASSLEYSGNTIYF. DNA for the CDR3: TGCGCCAGCAGCTTGGAGTACTCTGGAAACACCATATATTTT. This chain links TRBV5-1 with TRBJ1-3; no reliable D call. Germline CDR1 and CDR2: SGHRS and YFSETQ. The CDR3 is 14 residues long. Trimming removed 0 bases from V and 0 bases from J, with 4 bases in between. The whole variable domain, filled in from reference TRBV5-1 and TRBJ1-3, reads KAGVTQTPRYLIKTRGQQVTLSCSPISGHRSVSWYQQTPGQGLQFLFEYFSETQRNKGNFPGRFSGRQFSNSRSEMNVSTLELGDSALYLCASSLEYSGNTIYFGEGSWLTVV.

V and J are TRBV5-1 and TRBJ2-1, with 9 bases lining up with TRBD1. Germline assignment: CDR1 SGHRS and CDR2 YFSETQ. This CDR3 has 15 residues. Trimming took 4 bases from V and 2 from J; bases not matched to a gene: 4. CDR3 coding DNA: TGCGCCAGCAGCCGCGGGACAGGGCCCTACAATGAGCAGTTCTTC. It is translated as CASSRGTGPYNEQFF.